This note documents a single T cell receptor beta chain sequence. The data are from a study of blood T cell repertoires in COVID-19. For the study at large: T cells, B-cell-depleted T cells, or PBMCs provided the cDNA or gDNA that served as material.

The authors' processing: By means of reference gene primer amplification, nucleated cell counts were estimated. The table came from immunoSEQ multiplex PCR; TCRdb's copy has only in-frame clones and leaves some out. V and J calls and clone size are as listed in that table; D and trimming were resolved from the DNA. This table has under 200,000 clones, 75% to 90% appearing once. Trimming removed 8 bases at V and 6 bases at J, with 14 bases between. The CDR3 contains 13 residues. Sequencing input: peripheral blood. The sequence was collected from a woman aged 60 to 75 with acute or convalescent COVID-19. The V gene is TRBV12-3 or TRBV12-4, the J gene TRBJ1-5; D is possibly TRBD1 (6 bases). CDR3 in amino acids: CASGPGAGQPQHF. Here the CDR3 DNA reads TGTGCCAGCGGTCCAGGGGCCGGTCAGCCCCAGCATTTT.